These 21 T cell receptor beta chains came from one sample sequenced in a study of blood T cells in healthy people across ages. Next came a second PCR, run for about 6 to 11 cycles, which used a sample-barcoded 5' primer along with a J-beta primer mix. TCRdb re-called the 5' RACE reads through MiXCR, storing one row per CDR3 protein. The data hold 650,000 to 950,000 distinct CDR3 sequences, with around 43% observed a single time. The sequenced sample consisted of blood. The origin of the receptors is a man aged 60-69 years in good health.

This clonotype was observed a handful of times. The rearrangement uses TRBV9 and TRBJ2-3; D call uncertain. The CDR3 spans 13 residues. Per the germline V gene, CDR1 is SGDLS and CDR2 is YYNGEE. Between the trimmed V and J ends, which lost 2 bases and 2 bases, there was a span of 6 bases. The CDR3 sequence: CASSVGDTDTQYF. DNA of the CDR3: TGTGCCAGCAGCGTCGGAGACACAGATACGCAGTATTTT.

This clonotype was counted between two and nine times. The gene calls are TRBV6-2 or TRBV6-3 and TRBJ2-5; the D is unclear. Looked up from germline, CDR1 is MNHEY and CDR2 is SVGEGT. The CDR3 runs to 14 residues. V lost 2 bases, J lost 0 bases, and 7 bases lay in between. The chain's CDR3 is CASSYGAYQETQYF. CDR3 coding DNA: TGTGCCAGCAGTTACGGTGCTTACCAAGAGACCCAGTACTTC.

The rearrangement uses TRBV6-2 or TRBV6-3 and TRBJ2-5; D ambiguous. The J call is in doubt because the DNA end fits TRBJ2-7 better. The CDR3 extends over 14 amino acids. CDR1 and CDR2 from the germline V gene are MNHEY and SVGEGT. CDR3 DNA sequence: TGTGCCAGCAGTACCATCCCAGCAACCTACGAGCAGTACTTC. Protein: CASSTIPATYEQYF.

The chain links TRBV2 to TRBJ2-3, with 12 bases matching TRBD2. CDR3 length: 15 residues. Unmatched junction bases numbered 9, after V lost 10 bases and J lost 4 bases. Germline CDR1 is SNHLY and CDR2 is FYNNEI. The CDR3 coding sequence is TGTGCCACCGTACTAGCGGGGGGCCTTCCAGATACGCAGTATTTT. Translated, it gives CATVLAGGLPDTQYF. Full variable domain (missing parts from reference TRBV2 and TRBJ2-3): EPEVTQTPSHQVTQMGQEVILRCVPISNHLYFYWYRQILGQKVEFLVSFYNNEISEKSEIFDDQFSVERPDGSNFTLKIRSTKLEDSAMYFCATVLAGGLPDTQYFGPGTRLTVL.

This clonotype was found a few times. The genes are TRBV7-2 and TRBJ2-3; possible D gene TRBD2, 6 bases. This CDR3 region has 16 residues. Trimming stripped 5 bases from V and 2 bases from J, with 17 bases between. In germline, CDR1 is SGHTA, CDR2 FQGNSA. The CDR3 sequence is CASSPGWGVFTDTQYF. DNA for the CDR3: TGTGCCAGCAGCCCGGGATGGGGGGTATTCACAGATACGCAGTATTTT.

This clonotype was observed a single time. The V call is TRBV7-2, the J call TRBJ2-1, with 14 bases matching TRBD2. The CDR3 loop spans 19 amino acids. Unmatched junction bases numbered 11, after V lost 5 bases and J lost 2 bases. CDR1 and CDR2 (germline): SGHTA, FQGNSA. The CDR3 sequence is CASSPPGLAGVVAYNEQFF. The DNA of the CDR3 is TGTGCCAGCAGCCCACCGGGACTAGCGGGGGTTGTCGCCTACAATGAGCAGTTCTTC.

A single count supports this clonotype. CDR3 sequence (DNA): TGTGCCAGCAGTGAGAAATGGATAGGGGGCAATTCACCCCTCCACTTT. It encodes CASSEKWIGGNSPLHF. This rearrangement joins TRBV6-1 to TRBJ1-6; 7 bases line up with TRBD1. The ends lost 3 bases at V and 7 bases at J; junction bases unmatched: 9. The CDR3 consists of 16 residues. Germline lookup yields CDR1 MNHNS and CDR2 SASEGT.

The V gene is TRBV9, the J gene TRBJ1-4, with D unresolved. Germline V lookup: CDR1 SGDLS, CDR2 YYNGEE. This CDR3 has 14 residues. V lost 1 base, J lost 7 bases, and 11 bases lay in between. CDR3 protein: CASSVRPNGEKLFF. In nucleotides, the CDR3 is TGTGCCAGCAGCGTACGACCAAACGGTGAAAAACTGTTTTTT.

This chain connects TRBV6-1 to TRBJ2-5; 8 bases fit TRBD1. The junction had 10 bases not matched to a gene; V was cut back by 3 bases and J by 1 base. The CDR3 runs to 17 residues. Germline assignment: CDR1 MNHNS and CDR2 SASEGT. DNA for the CDR3: TGTGCCAGCAGTGATGTGGGGACAGGCTATGCCCAAGAGACCCAGTACTTC. Amino acids: CASSDVGTGYAQETQYF.

In this sample, this clonotype turned up a few times. V and J are TRBV5-1 and TRBJ2-7; unclear D gene. Germline CDR1 is SGHRS and CDR2 is YFSETQ. The CDR3 spans 13 residues. The V and J ends lost 0 bases and 0 bases respectively, with 4 bases between them. The CDR3 loop is CASSLDFSYEQYF. As DNA, the CDR3 is TGCGCCAGCAGCTTGGACTTCTCCTACGAGCAGTACTTC.

The V and J genes are TRBV11-2 and TRBJ1-2; possible D gene TRBD1, 5 bases. There are 13 residues in the CDR3. Germline CDR1 reads SGHAT; CDR2 reads FQNNGV. The ends were cut back, 5 bases at V and 7 bases at J, with 14 bases in the middle. For the CDR3, the DNA is TGTGCCAGCAGCGTAGTCCTTGGGACTGGCTACACCTTC. Protein: CASSVVLGTGYTF.

Comment on this clonotype: One end of the junction fails to match germline, which may point to a read error. The genes are TRBV3-1 and TRBJ1-2, with a tentative D call TRBD1 (6 bases). The CDR3 covers 14 residues. Per germline, CDR1 LGHDT and CDR2 YNNKEL (reference sequence). The CDR3 region is CGSSQDRWEQGHTF. CDR3 DNA: TGTGGCAGCAGCCAAGATAGGTGGGAACAGGGTCACACCTTC.

The rearrangement joins TRBV6-1 to TRBJ1-6; a weak D match, TRBD1 (5 bases). The CDR3 runs to 15 residues. The V end was cut by 6 bases, the J end by 7 bases, with 16 bases between. The germline V gene has CDR1 MNHNS and CDR2 SASEGT. Here the CDR3 reads CASRPGGVRNSPLHF. CDR3 nucleotide sequence: TGTGCCAGCAGGCCGGGGGGTGTAAGGAATTCACCCCTCCACTTT.

This clonotype occurred a few times. The V and J genes are TRBV15 and TRBJ2-5, with a tentative D call TRBD2 (5 bases). This CDR3 region has 17 residues. Germline CDR1 reads LNHNV; CDR2 reads YYDKDF (reference sequence). Trimming shortened V by 4 bases and J by 2 bases, and 20 bases separated the two germline ends. The CDR3 coding sequence is TGTGCCACCAGCAAGAGCCGGGGTCACATCACTCAAGAGACCCAGTACTTC. Protein sequence: CATSKSRGHITQETQYF.

The rearrangement joins TRBV5-1 to TRBJ1-1; weak D call: TRBD1 (5 bases). In germline, CDR1 is SGHRS, CDR2 YFSETQ. The germline V and J ends were trimmed by 1 base and 0 bases, with 19 bases remaining between them. CDR3 length: 18 amino acids. CDR3 nucleotides: TGCGCCAGCAGCTTGAACATCGGGTCGGGACTCCTGAACACTGAAGCTTTCTTT. Amino acid sequence: CASSLNIGSGLLNTEAFF.

The chain links TRBV30 to TRBJ2-1; no clear D. Germline values: CDR1 GTSNPN, CDR2 SVGIG (reference sequence). The CDR3 has 13 residues. Trimming removed 3 bases at V and 8 bases at J, with 14 bases between. CDR3 sequence (DNA): TGTGCCTGGAGCCTGGGGTTGATCGATGAGCAGTTCTTC. Translating it yields CAWSLGLIDEQFF.

This clonotype appeared once. This may stem from a read error, because a much larger clone lies one nucleotide away. The chain has TRBV7-2 and TRBJ1-2, with 10 bases identical to TRBD1. V lost 4 bases and J lost 7; bases outside the gene matches: 6. This CDR3 is 14 amino acids long. Germline V gives CDR1 SGHTA, CDR2 FQGNSA. CDR3 nucleotide sequence: TGTGCCAGCAGCTCTTGGGACAGGGGCCGTGGCTACACCTTC. Translating gives CASSSWDRGRGYTF.

This sequence joins TRBV20-1 and TRBJ1-2; 9 nucleotides match TRBD1. The germline CDR1 and CDR2 sequences are DFQATT and SNEGSKA (reference sequence). The V and J ends lost 3 bases and 8 bases, in that order; junction bases with no gene match: 13. The CDR3 covers 15 residues. The CDR3 DNA sequence: TGCAGTGCTAGCGATTCGGGACAGGGAATTTTGGGCTACACCTTC. Encoded protein: CSASDSGQGILGYTF.

This clonotype was detected only once. The V and J genes are TRBV28 and TRBJ1-2; no clear D gene. This CDR3 region has 16 residues. The germline V gene has CDR1 MDHEN and CDR2 SYDVKM. V lost 5 bases and J 0 bases, leaving 16 bases between the germline ends. In DNA form, the CDR3 reads TGTGCCAGCAGTCCAGGTGTTGTGGGGTCTAACTATGGCTACACCTTC. The encoded protein is CASSPGVVGSNYGYTF.

This clonotype was observed at least ten times. The V call is TRBV27, the J call TRBJ2-7; D is perhaps TRBD1 (6 bases). Deletions cut 7 bases from V and 3 bases from J, with 19 bases between. The germline V gene has CDR1 MNHEY and CDR2 SMNVEV (reference sequence). The CDR3 contains 15 residues. CDR3 amino acids: CASTEVGGEGYEQYF. The CDR3 coding sequence is TGTGCCAGCACCGAGGTAGGGGGAGAGGGCTACGAGCAGTACTTC.

A few counts support this clonotype. The J gene is TRBJ1-2, the V gene TRBV7-9; D is ambiguous. Per the germline V gene, CDR1 is SEHNR and CDR2 is FQNEAQ (reference sequence). Trimming left V 5 bases short and J 1 base short, with 5 bases between. This CDR3 region has 12 residues. The CDR3 spells CASSQINYGYTF. The CDR3 region has the DNA TGTGCCAGCAGCCAAATTAACTATGGCTACACCTTC.